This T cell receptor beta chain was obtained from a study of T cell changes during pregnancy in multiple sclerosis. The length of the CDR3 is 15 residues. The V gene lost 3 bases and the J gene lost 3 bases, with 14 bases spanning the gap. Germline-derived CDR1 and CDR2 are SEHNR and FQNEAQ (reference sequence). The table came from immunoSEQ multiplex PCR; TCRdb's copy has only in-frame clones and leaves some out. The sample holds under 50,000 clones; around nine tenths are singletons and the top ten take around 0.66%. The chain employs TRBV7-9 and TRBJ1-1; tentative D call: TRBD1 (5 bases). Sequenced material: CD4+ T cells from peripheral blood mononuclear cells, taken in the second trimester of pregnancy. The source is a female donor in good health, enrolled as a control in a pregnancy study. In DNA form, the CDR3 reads TGTGCCAGCAGCTTCGTGACGGGGGGGGACACTGAAGCTTTCTTT. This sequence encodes CASSFVTGGDTEAFF. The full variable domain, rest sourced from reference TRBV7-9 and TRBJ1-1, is DTGVSQNPRHKITKRGQNVTFRCDPISEHNRLYWYRQTLGQGPEFLTYFQNEAQLEKSRLLSDRFSAERPKGSFSTLEIQRTEQGDSAMYLCASSFVTGGDTEAFFGQGTRLTVV.